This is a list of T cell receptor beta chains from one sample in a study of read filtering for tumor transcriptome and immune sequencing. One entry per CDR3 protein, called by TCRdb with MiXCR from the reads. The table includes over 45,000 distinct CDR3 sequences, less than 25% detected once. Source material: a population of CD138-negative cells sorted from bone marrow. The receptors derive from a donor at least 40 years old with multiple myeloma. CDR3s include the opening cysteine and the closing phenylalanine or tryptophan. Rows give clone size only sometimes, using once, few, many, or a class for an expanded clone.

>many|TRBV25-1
CASSELGGDTEAFF
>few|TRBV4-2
CASSRRRYEQYF
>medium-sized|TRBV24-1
CATSFTGNDYNEQFF
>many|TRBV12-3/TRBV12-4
CASSSLTGLHQEQFF
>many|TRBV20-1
CSARDLGKANYGYTF
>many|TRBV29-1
CSVERLAGDTQYF
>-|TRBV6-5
CASSRTGGRRDTQYF
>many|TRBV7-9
CASSSGTGALGEAFF
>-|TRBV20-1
CSARGGTSFETQYF
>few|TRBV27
CATGVRHGYTF
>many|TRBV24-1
CATSDHPGQGTTGELFF
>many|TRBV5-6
CASSLRTGADTQYF
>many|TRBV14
CASSQYDRDGNEQFF
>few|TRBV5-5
CASSSQGSGNTIYF
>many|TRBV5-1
CASSYGGVNTEAFF
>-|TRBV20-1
CSARDESGRGADGYTF
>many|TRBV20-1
CSARDATGTGNTIYF
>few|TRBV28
CASSSPAGISYEQYF
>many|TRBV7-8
CASSPERGSSTDTQYF
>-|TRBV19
CASSLADSRNEQYF
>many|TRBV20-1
CSAPSSSTSEQYF
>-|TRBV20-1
CSAKPGIKDTEAFF
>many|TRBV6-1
CASNMGGRTRDEKLFF
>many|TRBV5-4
CASSQPGVENTGELFF
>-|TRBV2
CASSFDLGGAEKLFF
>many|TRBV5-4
CASSGGRRYTEAFF
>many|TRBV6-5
CASSYSQANYGYTF
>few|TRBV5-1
CASSLFGESNQPQHF
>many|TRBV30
CATSFGAYTGELFF
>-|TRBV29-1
CSVVGQETQYF
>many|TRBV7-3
CASSLGASGGTQYF